This TCR beta chain was recovered during a study of OX40 agonist ivuxolimab in advanced cancers. Study-level findings and limits: Averaged across samples, CD8+ T cells carried more expanded clones than CD4+ did. Also showing low normalized T-cell clonal expansion were some of the nonresponders.

Looked up from germline, CDR1 is GTSNPN and CDR2 is SVGIG (reference sequence). V lost 0 bases and J lost 4, with 9 bases in between. The CDR3 length is 13 residues. Autoimmune disease history or systemic immunosuppression meant exclusion. Sequencing used immunoSEQ multiplex PCR; TCRdb keeps in-frame clones, though not all of them. The sample shows almost 35,000 clones, more than 60% of them seen only once. This clone is a singleton in its sample. Its antigen is unknown. The clonotype was recovered from an adult with an advanced solid tumor such as melanoma, head and neck, liver or kidney cancer. The rearrangement uses TRBV30 and TRBJ1-1; D not certain. This sample comprised CD4+ or CD8+ T cells sorted from blood, obtained in a trial of the OX40 agonist ivuxolimab. CDR3 residues: CAWSVFGGTEAFF. DNA for the CDR3: TGTGCCTGGAGTGTTTTTGGCGGCACTGAAGCTTTCTTT.